The clone carrying this TCR beta chain was observed at least ten times. TCRdb reanalysed the reads using MiXCR and keeps one entry per CDR3 protein. Among 250,000 or so distinct CDR3 sequences, around 15% were seen once, and the ten largest hold 40% to 55%. Trimming stripped 5 bases from V and 5 bases from J, with 19 bases between. This CDR3 has 15 residues. The data belong to a study of T cell repertoires in cytomegalovirus infection. The gene calls are TRBV12-3 or TRBV12-4 and TRBJ2-7; D is uncertain. The source is a human donor in good health (CMV status not recorded). Some clones in this sample may be carry-over from other donors' samples. The source material was CD8+ T cells from PBMCs. CDR3 sequence (DNA): TGTGCCAGCAGTCCGCCTTCAGGTACTATCCACGAGCAGTACTTC. It is translated as CASSPPSGTIHEQYF.